A single sample is the source of the 19 T cell receptor beta chains below, sequenced in a study of regulatory T cells in long-lasting Graves disease. Specified time point: newly diagnosed GD, antithyroid drugs for less than 3 months. PBMC RNA was the source of the TCR library. Arm-PCR of CDR3 regions with iRepertoire HTBI primers generated TCR beta libraries. TCRdb recomputed calls from the multiplex PCR reads with MiXCR, one row per CDR3 protein. Of some 320,000 distinct CDR3 sequences listed, about 18% were seen once; the top ten hold more than 30%. The sample here was peripheral blood mononuclear cells (PBMCs), taken at new diagnosis, from a patient treated with antithyroid drugs. The receptors shown here come from a female donor with Graves disease.

Comments on this clonotype: Since the CDR3 does not end with the conserved phenylalanine or tryptophan, this likely comes from a read error. The chain uses TRBV3-1 and TRBJ2-2; 7 bases map to TRBD2. The germline V gene encodes CDR1 LGHDT and CDR2 YNNKEL (reference sequence). The CDR3 loop spans 17 amino acids. The CDR3, as DNA: TGTGCCAGCAGCCAAGTACGCGGGAGTCGGAACACCGGTGAGCTGTTTTGT. Amino acids: CASSQVRGSRNTGELFC.

This clonotype was seen a handful of times. The gene calls are TRBV28 and TRBJ2-2, with 9 positions matching TRBD2. This CDR3 is built from 15 residues. Germline CDR1 and CDR2: MDHEN and SYDVKM. V gave up 4 bases and J gave up 6 bases; unmatched junction bases: 6. Here the CDR3 DNA reads TGTGCCAGCAGTTGGGGACTAGCCGAATCCGGGGAGCTGTTTTTT. This translates into CASSWGLAESGELFF.

The table lists this clonotype with many counts. The genes are TRBV28 and TRBJ1-3, with no clear D. The CDR3 extends over 15 amino acids. Germline-derived CDR1 and CDR2 are MDHEN and SYDVKM. The V end was cut by 7 bases, the J end by 0 bases, with 13 bases between. The CDR3 loop reads CASIEAKRSGNTIYF. In DNA form, the CDR3 reads TGTGCCAGCATCGAGGCAAAGCGCTCTGGAAACACCATATATTTT.

This clonotype has ten or more counts. The rearrangement joins TRBV28 to TRBJ2-1, with 7 bases matching TRBD2. Germline trimming cut 4 bases from V and 4 bases from J; bases unmatched to any gene: 7. The CDR3 is 15 amino acids. Germline V CDR1 and CDR2: MDHEN, SYDVKM. The CDR3 nucleotides read TGTGCCAGCAGTTCCCTGCTAGCGGAGTACAATGAGCAGTTCTTC. Translation gives CASSSLLAEYNEQFF.

Turning to this clonotype: A much larger clonotype is one base distant, so this may be a read error. The genes are TRBV5-1 and TRBJ1-1, with TRBD1 as a possible D gene (5 bases). The CDR3 spans 13 residues. CDR1 and CDR2 (germline): SGHRS, YFSETQ. The CDR3 is CTSTIGGNTEAFF. CDR3 sequence (DNA): TGCACCAGCACAATCGGGGGGAACACTGAAGCTTTCTTT.

This clonotype showed up many times. V and J are TRBV6-5 and TRBJ2-5; 9 nucleotides agree with TRBD1. This CDR3 comprises 16 residues. Germline V gives CDR1 MNHEY, CDR2 SVGAGI. V dropped 4 bases and J dropped 1; count of bases not matched to a gene: 7. The CDR3 loop is CASSSDRTGAQETQYF. The CDR3 DNA reads TGTGCCAGCAGTTCAGACCGGACAGGGGCCCAAGAGACCCAGTACTTC.

The table lists this clonotype with a few counts. CDR3: CSARASDRGINQPQHF. The CDR3 region has the DNA TGCAGTGCTAGGGCCTCGGACAGGGGAATCAATCAGCCCCAGCATTTT. V gene TRBV20-1 combines with J gene TRBJ1-5; 9 positions match TRBD1. Germline-derived CDR1 and CDR2 are DFQATT and SNEGSKA (reference sequence). V dropped 3 bases and J dropped 3; count of bases not matched to a gene: 9. This CDR3 comprises 16 residues.

This clonotype was observed at least ten times. V is TRBV5-1 and J is TRBJ2-7, with D unresolved. CDR3 length: 14 residues. Trimming took off 0 bases at V and 7 bases at J, with 14 bases between the two ends. Germline CDR1 SGHRS, CDR2 YFSETQ. The CDR3 loop reads CASSLDLEVREQYF. The DNA of the CDR3 is TGCGCCAGCAGCTTGGATCTTGAGGTACGTGAGCAGTACTTC.

This clonotype was seen repeatedly, ten times or more. V gene TRBV2 combines with J gene TRBJ2-5; no definite D call. Germline CDR1 reads SNHLY; CDR2 reads FYNNEI. CDR3 length: 13 residues. V was clipped by 2 bases and J by 1 base, with 5 bases between them. This CDR3 is CASSEQAQETQYF. The CDR3 bases are TGTGCCAGCAGTGAACAGGCCCAAGAGACCCAGTACTTC.

CDR3 nucleotide sequence: TGTGCCAGCAATCCAGGGGTCGACACGACTGGAAACACCATATATTTT. It yields the protein CASNPGVDTTGNTIYF. The chain links TRBV3-1 to TRBJ1-3; possibly TRBD1 for D (6 bases). Germline V gene lookup returns CDR1 LGHDT and CDR2 YNNKEL (reference sequence). V was shortened by 7 bases and J by 2 bases, with 18 bases between the two germline ends. The CDR3 totals 16 residues.

This clonotype was observed many times. V is TRBV15 and J is TRBJ2-1; weak D call: TRBD2 (6 bases). Trimming took off 0 bases at V and 5 bases at J, with 8 bases between the two ends. The CDR3 covers 14 residues. Germline lookup yields CDR1 LNHNV and CDR2 YYDKDF (reference sequence). The CDR3 reads CATSRDGGNNEQFF. The DNA for the CDR3 is TGTGCCACCAGCAGAGATGGCGGGAACAATGAGCAGTTCTTC.

The chain employs TRBV5-1 and TRBJ2-5; 7 positions agree with TRBD1. The trim removed 5 bases at V and 1 base at J, leaving 8 bases unmatched. The V gene's germline CDR1 is SGHRS and CDR2 YFSETQ. This CDR3 is built from 15 residues. CDR3 DNA sequence: TGCGCCAGCAGGTCCCTTGCAGGGGGCCAAGAGACCCAGTACTTC. This sequence encodes CASRSLAGGQETQYF.

This clonotype was recorded at least ten times. The gene calls are TRBV19 and TRBJ1-2; D is uncertain. With 0 bases removed from V and 8 bases from J, the gap between germline ends came to 10 bases. The CDR3 runs to 13 residues. Looked up from germline, CDR1 is LNHDA and CDR2 is SQIVND (reference sequence). As DNA, the CDR3 is TGTGCCAGTAGTATAGATCGAGGGAGCGGCTACACCTTC. Its protein is CASSIDRGSGYTF.

This clonotype was recorded at least ten times. The chain has TRBV28 and TRBJ2-3; D remains unclear. Trimming pared 3 bases from V and 4 bases from J, leaving 8 bases between. This CDR3 is 13 amino acids long. Germline loops: CDR1 MDHEN, CDR2 SYDVKM. CDR3 coding DNA: TGTGCCAGCAGTTTGCCAGCCGCAGATACGCAGTATTTT. Amino acid sequence: CASSLPAADTQYF.

The chain couples TRBV29-1 to TRBJ1-1; D remains ambiguous. V lost 8 bases and J 7 bases, leaving 20 bases between the germline ends. The CDR3 covers 13 residues. Germline CDR1 is SQVTM and CDR2 is ANQGSEA. In nucleotides, the CDR3 is TGCAGCACCAAAAGTCTGGGGTACCTTGAAGCTTTCTTT. As protein: CSTKSLGYLEAFF. The whole variable domain, filled in from reference TRBV29-1 and TRBJ1-1, reads SAVISQKPSRDICQRGTSLTIQCQVDSQVTMMFWYRQQPGQSLTLIATANQGSEATYESGFVIDKFPISRPNLTFSTLTVSNMSPEDSSIYLCSTKSLGYLEAFFGQGTRLTVV.

J is TRBJ1-3 and V is TRBV7-9, with a tentative D call TRBD1 (6 bases). V lost 3 bases, J lost 3 bases, and 15 bases lay in between. This CDR3 is built from 16 residues. Germline V gene lookup returns CDR1 SEHNR and CDR2 FQNEAQ (reference sequence). The CDR3 coding sequence is TGTGCCAGCAGCTTGTCGGGTCAGGGGTTTGGAAACACCATATATTTT. Protein: CASSLSGQGFGNTIYF.

This clonotype was seen ten or more times. This chain uses TRBV7-9 with TRBJ2-7; 10 positions agree with TRBD1. CDR1 SEHNR and CDR2 FQNEAQ come from the germline V gene (reference sequence). This CDR3 spans 16 amino acids. The J segment lost 3 bases and the V segment lost 1 base, leaving 6 bases of the junction unmatched. The CDR3 loop is CASSLEGTGVDYEQYF. CDR3 coding DNA: TGTGCCAGCAGCTTAGAGGGGACAGGGGTAGACTACGAGCAGTACTTC.

This clonotype was seen many times. The chain is built from TRBV11-3 and TRBJ1-1; D call uncertain. The CDR3 runs to 15 residues. Looked up from germline, CDR1 is SGHNT and CDR2 is YENEEA. V lost 5 bases and J 4 bases, leaving 17 bases between the germline ends. CDR3 sequence (DNA): TGTGCCAGCAGCCTCTTTTTCGGGGAGGCCACTGAAGCTTTCTTT. This encodes CASSLFFGEATEAFF. Full variable domain (missing parts from reference TRBV11-3 and TRBJ1-1): EAGVVQSPRYKIIEKKQPVAFWCNPISGHNTLYWYLQNLGQGPELLIRYENEEAVDDSQLPKDRFSAERLKGVDSTLKIQPAELGDSAVYLCASSLFFGEATEAFFGQGTRLTVV.

The sample holds many counts of this clonotype. This rearrangement joins TRBV2 to TRBJ2-2, with D uncertain. The V and J ends lost 3 bases and 5 bases respectively, with 7 bases between them. Germline V gene data show CDR1 as SNHLY and CDR2 as FYNNEI. This CDR3 has 13 residues. CDR3 amino acids: CASSESRTGELFF. The CDR3 coding sequence is TGTGCCAGCAGTGAGTCAAGGACCGGGGAGCTGTTTTTT.